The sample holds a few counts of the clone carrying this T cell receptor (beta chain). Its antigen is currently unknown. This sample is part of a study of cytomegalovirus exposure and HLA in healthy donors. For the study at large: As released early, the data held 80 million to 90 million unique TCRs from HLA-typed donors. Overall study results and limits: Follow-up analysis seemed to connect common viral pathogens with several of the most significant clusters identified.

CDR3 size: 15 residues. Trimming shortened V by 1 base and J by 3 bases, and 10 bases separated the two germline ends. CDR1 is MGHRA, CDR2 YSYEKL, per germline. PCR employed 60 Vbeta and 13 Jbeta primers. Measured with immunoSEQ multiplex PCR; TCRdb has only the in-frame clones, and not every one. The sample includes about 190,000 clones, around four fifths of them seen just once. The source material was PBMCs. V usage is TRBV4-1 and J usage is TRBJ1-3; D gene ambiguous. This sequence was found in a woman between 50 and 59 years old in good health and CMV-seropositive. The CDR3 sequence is CASSQVSGLGNTIYF. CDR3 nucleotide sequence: TGCGCCAGCAGCCAAGTCAGCGGTCTTGGAAACACCATATATTTT.